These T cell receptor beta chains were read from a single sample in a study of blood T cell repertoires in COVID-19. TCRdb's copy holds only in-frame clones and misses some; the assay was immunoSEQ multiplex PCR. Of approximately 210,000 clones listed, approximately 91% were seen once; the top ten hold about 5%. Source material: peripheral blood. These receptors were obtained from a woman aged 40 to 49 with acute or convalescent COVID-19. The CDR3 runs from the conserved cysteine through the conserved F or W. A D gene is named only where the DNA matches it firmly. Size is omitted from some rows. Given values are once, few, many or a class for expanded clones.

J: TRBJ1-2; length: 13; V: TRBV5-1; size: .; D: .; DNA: TGCGCCAGCAGCTTGACACTAAACTATGGCTACACCTTC; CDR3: CASSLTLNYGYTF
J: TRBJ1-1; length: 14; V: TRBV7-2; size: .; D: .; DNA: TGTGCCAGCAGCATAGCTATCAGGGGAACTGAAGCTTTCTTT; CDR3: CASSIAIRGTEAFF
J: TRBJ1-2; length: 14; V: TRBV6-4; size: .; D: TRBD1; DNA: TGTGCCAGCAGTGAGACGACAGGGACCTATGGCTACACCTTC; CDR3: CASSETTGTYGYTF
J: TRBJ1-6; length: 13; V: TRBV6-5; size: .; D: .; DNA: TGTGCCAGCAGTTACGCGATCAATTCACCCCTCCACTTT; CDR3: CASSYAINSPLHF
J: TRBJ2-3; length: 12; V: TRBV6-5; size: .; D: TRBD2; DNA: TGTGCCAGCGCGACTAGCGGTCGTGCAACACTTTTT; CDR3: CASATSGRATLF
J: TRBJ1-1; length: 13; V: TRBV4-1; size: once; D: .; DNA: TGCGCCAGCAGCCAATCAGGGGTAACTGAAGCTTTCTTT; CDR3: CASSQSGVTEAFF
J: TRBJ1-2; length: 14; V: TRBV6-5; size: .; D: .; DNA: TGTGCCGGGACCAGAGACAGGAGCGGCTATGGCTACACCTTC; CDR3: CAGTRDRSGYGYTF
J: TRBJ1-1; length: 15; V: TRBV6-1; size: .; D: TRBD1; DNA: TGTGCCAGCAGTGAATGGGGGACAGGTCTACAAGCGGCTTTCTTT; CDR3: CASSEWGTGLQAAFF
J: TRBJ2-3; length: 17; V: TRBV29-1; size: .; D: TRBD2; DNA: TGCAGCGTTGCCGAAGGCCTAGCGGAAACTAGCACAGATACGCAGTATTTT; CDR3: CSVAEGLAETSTDTQYF
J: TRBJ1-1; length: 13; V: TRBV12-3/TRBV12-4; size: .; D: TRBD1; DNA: TGTGCCAGCAGGATGGGGACAGGGGCTGAAGCTTTCTTT; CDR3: CASRMGTGAEAFF
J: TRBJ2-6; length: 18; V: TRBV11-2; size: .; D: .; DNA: TGTGCCAGCAGCTCACCCAAGAAGGAGCGCTCTGGGGCCAACGTCCTGACTTTC; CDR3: CASSSPKKERSGANVLTF
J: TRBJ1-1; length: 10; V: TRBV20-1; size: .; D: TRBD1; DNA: TGCAGTGCTACGGACAGGGATGCTTTCTTT; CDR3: CSATDRDAFF
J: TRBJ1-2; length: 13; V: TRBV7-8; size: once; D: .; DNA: TGTGCCAGCAGCTTAGACACCACCTATGGCTACACCTTC; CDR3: CASSLDTTYGYTF
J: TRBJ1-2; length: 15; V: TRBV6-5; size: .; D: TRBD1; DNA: TGTGCCAGCAGACAAGACAGGGGCTCGAACTATGGCTACACCTTC; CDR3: CASRQDRGSNYGYTF